Following are 18 T cell receptor beta chains from one sample sequenced in a study of siplizumab effects on memory and regulatory T cells. Clones were read by immunoSEQ multiplex PCR, and TCRdb kept only the in-frame ones, dropping some. The sample consists of some 110,000 clones, roughly 94% of them appearing once. The sequencing input was non-Treg CD4+ T cells sorted from blood. The receptors originated from a human donor in good health.

The rearrangement joins TRBV2 to TRBJ2-1, with D uncertain. V was cut by 7 bases and J by 7 bases, with 11 bases left in between. The CDR3 contains 12 residues. CDR1 and CDR2 (germline): SNHLY, FYNNEI. Here the CDR3 DNA reads TGTGCCAGCACGATAACCATTAATGAGCAGTTCTTC. Its translation: CASTITINEQFF.

This chain joins TRBV18 and TRBJ2-6; 10 nucleotides line up with TRBD2. The V gene end was trimmed by 4 bases and the J gene end by 9 bases; junction bases not matched to a gene: 6. In germline, CDR1 is KGHSH, CDR2 LQKENI. There are 15 residues in the CDR3. This CDR3 is CASSLLAGAGNVLTF. CDR3 nucleotide sequence: TGTGCCAGCTCACTTCTAGCGGGGGCCGGCAACGTCCTGACTTTC.

The chain links TRBV11-2 to TRBJ2-7; 10 bases match TRBD1. The CDR3 covers 16 residues. The J segment lost 3 bases and the V segment lost 7 bases, leaving 12 bases of the junction unmatched. The germline gives CDR1 SGHAT, CDR2 FQNNGV. The CDR3 DNA follows: TGTGCCAGCACGTCGGGGGCGTGGACAGGGGGCTACGAGCAGTACTTC. Residues: CASTSGAWTGGYEQYF.

The rearrangement links TRBV19 to TRBJ1-5; unclear D gene. CDR3 size: 15 residues. Trimming removed 1 base from V and 7 bases from J, with 14 bases in between. Germline CDR1 LNHDA, CDR2 SQIVND (reference sequence). CDR3 sequence: CASSIGPGAGQPQHF. The CDR3 DNA reads TGTGCCAGTAGTATAGGTCCGGGAGCGGGACAGCCCCAGCATTTT.

CDR3 nucleotides: TGCGCCAGCAGCCCGGAAGCCGGGACTGCGGCTAATCAGCCCCAGCATTTT. Translated: CASSPEAGTAANQPQHF. The chain carries TRBV5-1 and TRBJ1-5; weak D call: TRBD1 (5 bases). Germline V CDR1 and CDR2: SGHRS, YFSETQ. This CDR3 is built from 17 residues. With 4 bases removed from V and 4 bases from J, the gap between germline ends came to 21 bases.

With respect to this clone: The sample has other DNA sequences that encode this CDR3 too. The gene calls are TRBV18 and TRBJ2-5; D ambiguous. The CDR3 length is 12 residues. The germline V and J ends were trimmed by 3 bases and 4 bases, with 6 bases remaining between them. CDR1 is KGHSH, CDR2 LQKENI, per germline. The CDR3 sequence: CASSPLGETQYF. CDR3 sequence (DNA): TGTGCCAGCTCACCTCTAGGAGAGACCCAGTACTTC.

The chain joins TRBV11-3 to TRBJ2-6; TRBD2 aligns across 8 bases. The CDR3 is 20 amino acids. The junction had 18 bases not matched to a gene; V was cut back by 6 bases and J by 2 bases. Germline V CDR1 and CDR2: SGHNT, YENEEA. CDR3 sequence: CASRCPGTRSYSPGANVLTF. As DNA, the CDR3 is TGTGCCAGCAGATGCCCCGGGACTAGGTCCTACTCCCCTGGGGCCAACGTCCTGACTTTC.

V gene TRBV2 combines with J gene TRBJ2-1, with 8 bases aligning to TRBD1. The V and J ends lost 3 bases and 6 bases, in that order; junction bases with no gene match: 4. Germline V lookup: CDR1 SNHLY, CDR2 FYNNEI. The CDR3 is 14 residues long. The CDR3 DNA follows: TGTGCCAGCAGTGAGTCCAGGGGGCCCAATGAGCAGTTCTTC. Its protein product is CASSESRGPNEQFF.

This clone is a singleton in its sample. The chain carries TRBV11-3 and TRBJ2-1, with 7 bases identical to TRBD1. Per the germline V gene, CDR1 is SGHNT and CDR2 is YENEEA. The CDR3 sequence is 15 residues long. The V and J ends lost 5 bases and 2 bases, in that order; junction bases with no gene match: 6. The CDR3, as DNA: TGTGCCAGCAGCACCCCGGGACAGCCCTACAATGAGCAGTTCTTC. Protein: CASSTPGQPYNEQFF. Looking up the rest from reference TRBV11-3 and TRBJ2-1 gives the full variable domain: EAGVVQSPRYKIIEKKQPVAFWCNPISGHNTLYWYLQNLGQGPELLIRYENEEAVDDSQLPKDRFSAERLKGVDSTLKIQPAELGDSAVYLCASSTPGQPYNEQFFGPGTRLTVL.

The rearrangement links TRBV29-1 to TRBJ2-1; no reliable D call. The CDR3 is made up of 13 amino acids. Between the trimmed V and J ends, which lost 1 base and 6 bases, there was a span of 10 bases. Germline V gene lookup returns CDR1 SQVTM and CDR2 ANQGSEA. CDR3 loop: CSVEGAGSNEQFF. CDR3 in DNA: TGCAGCGTTGAAGGGGCAGGTTCCAATGAGCAGTTCTTC.

This rearrangement joins TRBV5-4 to TRBJ1-2; 9 bases line up with TRBD1. The CDR3 is 15 residues long. V lost 4 bases, J lost 2 bases, and 6 bases stayed unmatched. The V gene's germline CDR1 is SGHNT and CDR2 YYREEE (reference sequence). DNA for the CDR3: TGTGCCAGCAGCGCGCGGACAGGGGAAAACTATGGCTACACCTTC. This translates into CASSARTGENYGYTF.

Turning to this clone: Likely a read error: the CDR3 ends without its conserved phenylalanine or tryptophan. This sequence joins TRBV7-9 and TRBJ2-7; 7 bases align to TRBD1. V lost 4 bases, J lost 0 bases, and 3 bases stayed unmatched. Germline V gene sequence: CDR1 SEHNR, CDR2 FQNEAQ (reference sequence). The CDR3 contains 14 residues. The CDR3 DNA is TGTGCCAGCAGCTGGGGGACAGCCTCCTACGAGCAGTACCTC. Translated: CASSWGTASYEQYL.

This clone was seen once. The chain carries TRBV9 and TRBJ2-7, with unresolved D. The CDR3 runs to 14 residues. Trimming took off 0 bases at V and 2 bases at J, with 9 bases between the two ends. Germline CDR1 SGDLS, CDR2 YYNGEE. The chain's CDR3 is CASSVDASTYEQYF. DNA for the CDR3: TGTGCCAGCAGCGTAGATGCATCCACCTACGAGCAGTACTTC. Drawing the rest from reference TRBV9 and TRBJ2-7, the complete variable domain is DSGVTQTPKHLITATGQRVTLRCSPRSGDLSVYWYQQSLDQGLQFLIQYYNGEERAKGNILERFSAQQFPDLHSELNLSSLELGDSALYFCASSVDASTYEQYFGPGTRLTVT.

This chain connects TRBV6-1 to TRBJ1-1; tentative D call: TRBD1 (5 bases). V was pared by 2 bases and J by 4 bases, with 11 bases between. The CDR3 covers 14 residues. The germline CDR1 and CDR2 sequences are MNHNS and SASEGT. This CDR3 reads CASSEKRGSTEAFF. As DNA, the CDR3 is TGTGCCAGCAGTGAAAAAAGGGGTTCCACTGAAGCTTTCTTT.

Comments on this clone: At the DNA level, this CDR3 is encoded by other sequences in the same sample as well. CDR3 residues: CASSQGQQETQYF. The CDR3, as DNA: TGTGCCAGCTCTCAAGGACAGCAAGAGACCCAGTACTTC. V and J are TRBV18 and TRBJ2-5, with D possibly matching TRBD1 (6 bases). Trimming took off 6 bases at V and 2 bases at J, with 10 bases between the two ends. Germline lookup yields CDR1 KGHSH and CDR2 LQKENI. CDR3 length: 13 residues.

The chain links TRBV28 to TRBJ1-4; 8 nucleotides align to TRBD1. The CDR3 loop spans 15 amino acids. V trimming: 1 base; J trimming: 12 bases; junction bases outside the gene matches: 10. Germline V gene sequence: CDR1 MDHEN, CDR2 SYDVKM. The CDR3 sequence: CASSLSRTGGVQLFF. Written as DNA, the CDR3 is TGTGCCAGCAGTTTATCTCGTACAGGGGGTGTGCAACTGTTTTTT. Combining the CDR3 with reference TRBV28 and TRBJ1-4 gives the whole variable domain DVKVTQSSRYLVKRTGEKVFLECVQDMDHENMFWYRQDPGLGLRLIYFSYDVKMKEKGDIPEGYSVSREKKERFSLILESASTNQTSMYLCASSLSRTGGVQLFFGSGTQLSVL.

The chain recombines TRBV6-5 with TRBJ1-4, with D hard to call. Germline loops: CDR1 MNHEY, CDR2 SVGAGI. The CDR3 sequence is 14 residues long. The V gene lost 6 bases and the J gene lost 8 bases, with 16 bases spanning the gap. CDR3 sequence reads: CASRSSTQREKLFF. The CDR3 DNA reads TGTGCCAGCAGATCCTCGACCCAACGGGAAAAACTGTTTTTT.

This rearrangement joins TRBV2 to TRBJ1-5; TRBD1 matches 9 bases. This CDR3 has 16 amino acids. The ends lost 5 bases at V and 2 bases at J; junction bases unmatched: 7. Looked up from germline, CDR1 is SNHLY and CDR2 is FYNNEI. The CDR3 here is CASSKKQGAGNQPQHF. CDR3 sequence (DNA): TGTGCCAGCAGTAAGAAACAGGGGGCGGGCAATCAGCCCCAGCATTTT.